These 13 T cell receptor beta chains share one sample of origin, sequenced in a study of cytomegalovirus exposure and HLA in healthy donors. PCR involved 60 Vbeta and 13 Jbeta primers. Sequencing was performed with immunoSEQ multiplex PCR; in TCRdb, only in-frame clones are kept and a portion is missing. The sample lists roughly 110,000 clones; 77% were seen once. Sequencing was performed on PBMCs. These receptors were collected from a male donor in good health and CMV-seronegative.

This clone was picked up one time. The chain links TRBV28 to TRBJ2-2, with TRBD2 matching 8 bases. The CDR3 has 15 residues. Germline CDR1 MDHEN, CDR2 SYDVKM. V shed 3 bases, J shed 8 bases, and the junction held 8 bases outside the gene matches. CDR3 DNA sequence: TGTGCCAGCAGTTTGGTCGGGAGGGCCGTTGGGGAGCTGTTTTTT. Translated, it gives CASSLVGRAVGELFF.

The rearrangement uses TRBV7-8 and TRBJ2-1; 8 bases line up with TRBD2. Per germline, CDR1 SGHVS and CDR2 FQNEAQ. V was pared by 3 bases and J by 4 bases, with 14 bases of the junction left unmatched. The CDR3 is 18 amino acids. The CDR3 here is CASSFDRWREEVYNEQFF. CDR3 coding DNA: TGTGCCAGCAGCTTCGACAGATGGCGGGAGGAAGTGTACAATGAGCAGTTCTTC.

The CDR3 here is CASSGHGSRYYEQYF. The DNA for the CDR3 is TGTGCCAGCAGTGGTCACGGGAGTCGATACTACGAGCAGTACTTC. The rearrangement links TRBV28 to TRBJ2-5; D possibly corresponds to TRBD2 (6 bases). The J call could be wrong; TRBJ2-7 is a better fit for the DNA end. The CDR3 has 15 residues. The germline CDR1 and CDR2 sequences are MDHEN and SYDVKM.

Details on this clone: This same CDR3 is encoded by further DNA sequences in the sample. The J gene is TRBJ2-3, the V gene TRBV29-1; D may be TRBD2 (6 bases). This CDR3 is 15 amino acids long. Germline V gives CDR1 SQVTM, CDR2 ANQGSEA. V dropped 3 bases and J dropped 0 bases, with 13 bases sitting between them. CDR3 in amino acids: CSVDLAVASTDTQYF. CDR3 nucleotide sequence: TGCAGCGTTGATTTAGCGGTCGCCAGCACAGATACGCAGTATTTT.

This clone came up a few times. The chain carries TRBV18 and TRBJ2-6, with 10 bases aligning to TRBD1. The CDR3 contains 17 residues. Germline V gene sequence: CDR1 KGHSH, CDR2 LQKENI. V lost 5 bases and J lost 2; bases outside the gene matches: 6. The CDR3 loop is CASSSRQGAPGANVLTF. DNA for the CDR3: TGTGCCAGCTCATCTAGACAGGGGGCGCCTGGGGCCAACGTCCTGACTTTC.

Comments on this clone: Other DNA sequences within the sample encode an identical CDR3. The CDR3 spells CASTAVERHTEAFF. CDR3 sequence (DNA): TGTGCCAGTACTGCCGTAGAGCGGCACACTGAAGCTTTCTTT. This rearrangement joins TRBV19 to TRBJ1-1; D not resolved. Germline CDR1 and CDR2: LNHDA and SQIVND (reference sequence). The CDR3 contains 14 residues. V lost 7 bases and J lost 3, with 15 bases in between.

This clone has only a few counts. V gene TRBV18 combines with J gene TRBJ1-1; D perhaps matches TRBD1 (5 bases). Germline V gene sequence: CDR1 KGHSH, CDR2 LQKENI. The CDR3 has 14 amino acids. Trimming pared 3 bases from V and 4 bases from J, leaving 12 bases between. CDR3 DNA sequence: TGTGCCAGCTCACCCTCCTTAAGGGGCACTGAAGCTTTCTTT. Residues: CASSPSLRGTEAFF.

This rearrangement joins TRBV27 to TRBJ1-1; no definite D call. V dropped 5 bases and J dropped 1 base, with 8 bases sitting between them. The CDR3 runs to 13 residues. The germline gives CDR1 MNHEY, CDR2 SMNVEV (reference sequence). This chain's CDR3 is CASSPYRNTEAFF. The CDR3 nucleotides are TGTGCCAGCAGTCCCTACCGGAACACTGAAGCTTTCTTT.

CDR3 sequence reads: CASSPGHGPYEQYF. The CDR3 nucleotides read TGTGCCAGCAGCCCGGGACATGGCCCCTACGAGCAGTACTTC. This chain uses TRBV14 with TRBJ2-7; maybe TRBD1 (6 bases). Germline V gene sequence: CDR1 SGHDN, CDR2 FVKESK. Trimming took 4 bases from V and 2 from J, leaving 12 bases between them. The CDR3 sequence is 14 residues long. Full variable domain (remainder filled in from reference TRBV14 and TRBJ2-7): EAGVTQFPSHSVIEKGQTVTLRCDPISGHDNLYWYRRVMGKEIKFLLHFVKESKQDESGMPNNRFLAERTGGTYSTLKVQPAELEDSGVYFCASSPGHGPYEQYFGPGTRLTVT.

The chain recombines TRBV7-9 with TRBJ2-7, with D maybe TRBD2 (6 bases). Germline assignment: CDR1 SEHNR and CDR2 FQNEAQ (reference sequence). The CDR3 consists of 14 residues. With 0 bases removed from V and 4 bases from J, the gap between germline ends came to 10 bases. The CDR3 region has the DNA TGTGCCAGCAGCTTAGCAGGGGCGGGATACGAGCAGTACTTC. It codes for CASSLAGAGYEQYF.

The CDR3 DNA reads TGTGCCAGCAGTAGCGGACAGGGATACGAGCAGTACTTC. Translating it yields CASSSGQGYEQYF. The chain carries TRBV6-5 and TRBJ2-7, with TRBD1 matching 8 bases. Germline CDR1 MNHEY, CDR2 SVGAGI. With 5 bases clipped from V and 4 bases from J, the junction kept 4 bases outside the gene matches. The CDR3 length is 13 residues.

This clone was detected only a few times. The gene calls are TRBV5-1 and TRBJ2-1, with a possible D match to TRBD2 (6 bases). This CDR3 has 12 residues. Looked up from germline, CDR1 is SGHRS and CDR2 is YFSETQ. V gave up 0 bases and J gave up 13 bases, with 11 bases separating them. CDR3 loop: CASSLAGVLQFF. CDR3 nucleotide sequence: TGCGCCAGCAGCTTGGCGGGAGTCCTACAGTTCTTC.

V gene TRBV11-2 combines with J gene TRBJ2-1; TRBD2 aligns across 10 bases. V lost 1 base to trimming and J lost 7 bases; unmatched junction nucleotides: 7. The CDR3 is 16 residues long. Germline V CDR1 and CDR2: SGHAT, FQNNGV. The CDR3 reads CASSLASGRAGNEQFF. The CDR3 nucleotides are TGTGCCAGCAGCTTAGCGAGCGGGAGGGCCGGAAATGAGCAGTTCTTC.